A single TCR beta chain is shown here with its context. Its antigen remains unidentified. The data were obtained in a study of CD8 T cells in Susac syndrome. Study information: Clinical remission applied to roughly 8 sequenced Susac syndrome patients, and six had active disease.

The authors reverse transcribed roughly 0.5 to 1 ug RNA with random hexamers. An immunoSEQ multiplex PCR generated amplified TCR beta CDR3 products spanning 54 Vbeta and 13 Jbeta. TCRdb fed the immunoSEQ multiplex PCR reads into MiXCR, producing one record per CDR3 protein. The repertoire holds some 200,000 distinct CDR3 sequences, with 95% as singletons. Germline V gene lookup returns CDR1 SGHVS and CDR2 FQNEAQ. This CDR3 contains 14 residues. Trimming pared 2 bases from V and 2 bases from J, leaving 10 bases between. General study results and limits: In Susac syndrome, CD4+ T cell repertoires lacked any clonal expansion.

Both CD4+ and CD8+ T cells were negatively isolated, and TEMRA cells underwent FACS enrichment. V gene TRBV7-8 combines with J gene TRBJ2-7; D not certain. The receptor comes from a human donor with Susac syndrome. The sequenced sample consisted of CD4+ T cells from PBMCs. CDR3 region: CASSLKVGPYEQYF. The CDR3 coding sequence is TGTGCCAGCAGCTTAAAGGTGGGCCCCTACGAGCAGTACTTC.